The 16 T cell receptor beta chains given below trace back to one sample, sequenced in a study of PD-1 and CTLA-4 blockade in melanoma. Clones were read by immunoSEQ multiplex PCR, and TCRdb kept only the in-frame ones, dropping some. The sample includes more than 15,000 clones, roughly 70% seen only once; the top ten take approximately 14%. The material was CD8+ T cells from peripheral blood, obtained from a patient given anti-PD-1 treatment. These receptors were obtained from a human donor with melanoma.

The DNA of the CDR3 is TGCGCCAGCAGCGGACCCGAGAAGGGCTACACCTTC. Residues: CASSGPEKGYTF. The chain is built from TRBV4-1 and TRBJ1-2; D is unresolved. Germline V gene data show CDR1 as MGHRA and CDR2 as YSYEKL. CDR3 size: 12 residues. V was shortened by 5 bases and J by 8 bases, with 12 bases between the two germline ends.

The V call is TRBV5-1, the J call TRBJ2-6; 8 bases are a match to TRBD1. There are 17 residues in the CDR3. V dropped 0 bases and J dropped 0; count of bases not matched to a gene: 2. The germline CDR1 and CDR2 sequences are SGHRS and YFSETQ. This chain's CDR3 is CASSLATGGSGANVLTF. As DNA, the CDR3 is TGCGCCAGCAGCTTGGCCACAGGGGGCTCTGGGGCCAACGTCCTGACTTTC.

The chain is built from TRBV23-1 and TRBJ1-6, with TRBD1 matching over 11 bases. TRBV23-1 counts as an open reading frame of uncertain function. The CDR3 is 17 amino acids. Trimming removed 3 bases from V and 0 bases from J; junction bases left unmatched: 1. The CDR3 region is CASSQGQGGSYNSPLHF. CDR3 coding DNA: TGCGCCAGCAGTCAGGGACAGGGGGGCTCCTATAATTCACCCCTCCACTTT.

The CDR3 bases are TGTGCCAGCAGCGGACACAGGACCACCTACGAGCAGTACTTC. Translation: CASSGHRTTYEQYF. The chain carries TRBV6-5 and TRBJ2-7; possible D gene TRBD1, 5 bases. The V and J ends lost 6 bases and 2 bases respectively, with 14 bases between them. Per the germline V gene, CDR1 is MNHEY and CDR2 is SVGAGI. The CDR3 runs 14 residues.

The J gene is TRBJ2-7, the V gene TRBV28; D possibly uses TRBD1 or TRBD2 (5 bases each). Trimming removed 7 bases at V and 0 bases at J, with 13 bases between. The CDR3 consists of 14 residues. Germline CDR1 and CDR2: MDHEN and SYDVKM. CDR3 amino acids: CASTPGARSYEQYF. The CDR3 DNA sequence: TGTGCCAGCACCCCCGGGGCCCGCTCCTACGAGCAGTACTTC. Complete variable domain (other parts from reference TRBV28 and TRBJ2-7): DVKVTQSSRYLVKRTGEKVFLECVQDMDHENMFWYRQDPGLGLRLIYFSYDVKMKEKGDIPEGYSVSREKKERFSLILESASTNQTSMYLCASTPGARSYEQYFGPGTRLTVT.

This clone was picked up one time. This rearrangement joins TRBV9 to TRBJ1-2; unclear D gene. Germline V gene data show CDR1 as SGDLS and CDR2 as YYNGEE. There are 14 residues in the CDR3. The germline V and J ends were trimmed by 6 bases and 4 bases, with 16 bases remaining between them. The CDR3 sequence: CASTAGWTSYGYTF. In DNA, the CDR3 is TGTGCCAGCACCGCCGGTTGGACTAGCTATGGCTACACCTTC.

The CDR3, as DNA: TGTGCCAGCAGCCCAGAAGGGGGCCTTTCCTACAATGAGCAGTTCTTC. It yields the protein CASSPEGGLSYNEQFF. This sequence joins TRBV13 and TRBJ2-1; TRBD1 aligns across 7 bases. CDR3 length equals 16 residues. The V and J ends lost 5 bases and 1 base, in that order; junction bases with no gene match: 8. CDR1 is PRHDT and CDR2 is FYEKMQ in the germline V gene (reference sequence).

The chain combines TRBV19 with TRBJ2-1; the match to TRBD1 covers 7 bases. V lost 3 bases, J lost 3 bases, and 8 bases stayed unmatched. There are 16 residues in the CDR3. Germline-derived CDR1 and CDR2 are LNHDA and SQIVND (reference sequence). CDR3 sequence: CASSISGTDFYNEQFF. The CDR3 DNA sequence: TGTGCCAGTAGTATCTCCGGGACAGATTTCTACAATGAGCAGTTCTTC.

The CDR3 DNA sequence: TGTGCCACCAGTGAGGACAGGGCGGGAGATACGCAGTATTTT. It specifies CATSEDRAGDTQYF. The rearrangement links TRBV24-1 to TRBJ2-3, with 8 bases aligning to TRBD1. V gave up 4 bases and J gave up 5 bases; unmatched junction bases: 4. CDR1 is KGHDR, CDR2 SFDVKD, per germline. The CDR3 extends over 14 amino acids.

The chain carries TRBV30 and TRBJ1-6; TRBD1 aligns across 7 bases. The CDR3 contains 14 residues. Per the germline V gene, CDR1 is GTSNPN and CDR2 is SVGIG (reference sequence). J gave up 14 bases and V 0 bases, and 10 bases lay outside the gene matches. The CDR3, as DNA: TGTGCCTGGAGTGTGGGACAGCTTTATTCTTCCCTCCACTTT. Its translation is CAWSVGQLYSSLHF.

CDR3 residues: CASSQIPGYEQYF. The CDR3 DNA sequence: TGTGCCAGCAGCCAAATACCTGGCTACGAGCAGTACTTC. The gene calls are TRBV14 and TRBJ2-7; no clear D. This CDR3 comprises 13 residues. V dropped 2 bases and J dropped 3 bases, with 8 bases sitting between them. Germline V lookup: CDR1 SGHDN, CDR2 FVKESK.

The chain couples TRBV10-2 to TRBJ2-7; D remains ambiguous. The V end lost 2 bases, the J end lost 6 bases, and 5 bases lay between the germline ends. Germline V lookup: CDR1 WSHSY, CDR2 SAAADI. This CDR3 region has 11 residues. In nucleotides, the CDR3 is TGCGCCAGCAGTGAGGGTGGCGAGCAGTACTTC. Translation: CASSEGGEQYF.

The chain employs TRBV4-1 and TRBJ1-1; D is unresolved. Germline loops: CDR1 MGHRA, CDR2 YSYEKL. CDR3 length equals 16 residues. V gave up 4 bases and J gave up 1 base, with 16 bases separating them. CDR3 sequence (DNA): TGCGCCAGCAGCCGAGAAGGCTTTCCAGGGAACACTGAAGCTTTCTTT. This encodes CASSREGFPGNTEAFF.

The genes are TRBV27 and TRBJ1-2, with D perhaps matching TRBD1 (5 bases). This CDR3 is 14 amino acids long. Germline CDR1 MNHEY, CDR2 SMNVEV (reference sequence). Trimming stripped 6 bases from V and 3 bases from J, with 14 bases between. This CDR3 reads CASSLSGDHYGYTF. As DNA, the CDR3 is TGTGCCAGCAGCCTATCGGGGGACCACTATGGCTACACCTTC.

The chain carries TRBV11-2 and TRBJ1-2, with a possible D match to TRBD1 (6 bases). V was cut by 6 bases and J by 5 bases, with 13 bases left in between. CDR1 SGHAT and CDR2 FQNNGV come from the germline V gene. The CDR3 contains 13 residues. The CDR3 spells CASSLQGTYGYTF. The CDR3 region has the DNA TGTGCCAGCAGTTTACAGGGAACTTATGGCTACACCTTC.

The CDR3 DNA follows: TGTGCCAGCAGTGCACAGGTTTTTACCGGGGAGCTGTTTTTT. Amino acids: CASSAQVFTGELFF. The rearrangement uses TRBV6-2 or TRBV6-3 and TRBJ2-2; weak D call: TRBD1 (5 bases). V lost 5 bases to trimming and J lost 5 bases, with 12 bases between them. Per germline, CDR1 MNHEY and CDR2 SVGEGT. The CDR3 runs 14 residues.